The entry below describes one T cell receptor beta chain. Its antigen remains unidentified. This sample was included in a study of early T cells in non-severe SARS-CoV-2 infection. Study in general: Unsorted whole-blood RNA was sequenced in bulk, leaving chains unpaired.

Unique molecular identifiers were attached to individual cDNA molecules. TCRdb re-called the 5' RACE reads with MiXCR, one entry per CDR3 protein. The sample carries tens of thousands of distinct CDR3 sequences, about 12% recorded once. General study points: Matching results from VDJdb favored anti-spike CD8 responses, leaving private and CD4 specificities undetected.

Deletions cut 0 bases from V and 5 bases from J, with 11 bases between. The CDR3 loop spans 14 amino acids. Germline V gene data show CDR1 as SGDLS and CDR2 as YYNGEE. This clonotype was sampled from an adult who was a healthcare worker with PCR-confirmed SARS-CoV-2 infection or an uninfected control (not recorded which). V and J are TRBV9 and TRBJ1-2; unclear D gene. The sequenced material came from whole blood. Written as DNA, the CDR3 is TGTGCCAGCAGCGTAGACAACAGCTTTTATGGCTACACCTTC. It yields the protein CASSVDNSFYGYTF.